The following is a T cell receptor (beta chain) sequence with its context. The antigen is not known. This entry belongs to a study of blood T cells in healthy people across ages. General study points: Per-million-T-cell TCR beta diversity fell roughly linearly with age. Versus aged donors, long-lived donors had higher diversity and more naive CD4+ cells.

Primers used in a second PCR of about 6 to 11 cycles were a sample-barcoded 5' primer and a J-beta primer mix. TCRdb reprocessed the 5' RACE reads with MiXCR, giving one entry per CDR3 protein. The sample lists fewer than 700,000 distinct CDR3 sequences, 40% to 50% seen once, with about 26% in the top ten. Trimming removed 3 bases at V and 7 bases at J, with 9 bases between. The germline CDR1 and CDR2 sequences are DFQATT and SNEGSKA (reference sequence). The CDR3 is made up of 12 amino acids. This receptor was taken from a man older than 75 in good health. V usage is TRBV20-1 and J usage is TRBJ1-4; D remains unclear. Specimen: blood. The CDR3 DNA follows: TGCAGTGCTAGGGTGGGCTCTGAAAAACTGTTTTTT. Its translation is CSARVGSEKLFF.